This entry lists 13 T cell receptor beta chains sequenced from one sample in a study of identical twins. TCRdb re-called the 5' RACE reads with MiXCR, one entry per CDR3 protein. The data show around 1.7 million distinct CDR3 sequences, around a third seen once. The source material was cord blood. These receptors were obtained from a newborn girl in good health.

This clonotype was seen a few times. V usage is TRBV12-3 or TRBV12-4 and J usage is TRBJ1-1; unclear D gene. This CDR3 region has 19 residues. V lost 3 bases, J lost 0 bases, and 23 bases lay in between. CDR3 sequence: CASSFLPFHEAQMNTEAFF. CDR3 nucleotide sequence: TGTGCCAGCAGTTTTCTCCCGTTTCACGAAGCACAAATGAACACTGAAGCTTTCTTT.

The chain recombines TRBV12-3 or TRBV12-4 with TRBJ2-7, with 7 bases identical to TRBD2. CDR3 length: 14 amino acids. The V segment lost 6 bases and the J segment 0 bases; nucleotides outside the gene matches: 5. The CDR3 nucleotides read TGTGCCAGCAGACGGGGGGTTCCCTCCTACGAGCAGTACTTC. This translates into CASRRGVPSYEQYF.

This clonotype was detected only a few times. The rearrangement uses TRBV28 and TRBJ2-1, with TRBD2 identical over 9 bases. Trimming removed 4 bases from V and 6 bases from J; junction bases left unmatched: 10. Germline CDR1 reads MDHEN; CDR2 reads SYDVKM. The CDR3 has 16 residues. The CDR3 loop reads CASSSPGLATFNEQFF. CDR3 DNA sequence: TGTGCCAGCAGTTCCCCGGGACTAGCAACCTTCAATGAGCAGTTCTTC.

This clonotype was seen more than once but under ten times. The rearrangement uses TRBV11-2 and TRBJ2-7; 12 nucleotides agree with TRBD2. Germline V gives CDR1 SGHAT, CDR2 FQNNGV. J gave up 3 bases and V 3 bases, and 15 bases lay outside the gene matches. The CDR3 sequence is 19 residues long. Here the CDR3 reads CASSLARGRTSGTYYEQYF. The CDR3 coding sequence is TGTGCCAGCAGCTTGGCTCGTGGGAGGACTAGCGGGACTTACTACGAGCAGTACTTC.

V and J are TRBV20-1 and TRBJ2-4; TRBD2 is a possible D gene (6 bases). The CDR3 covers 15 residues. Germline CDR1 and CDR2: DFQATT and SNEGSKA (reference sequence). Trimming left V 4 bases short and J 10 bases short, with 23 bases between. CDR3 protein: CSAILPLAWGSIQYF. In DNA form, the CDR3 reads TGCAGTGCTATCCTCCCCCTAGCGTGGGGGTCGATTCAGTACTTC.

This clonotype was picked up a small number of times. This rearrangement joins TRBV20-1 to TRBJ2-7; D may be TRBD1 (5 bases). Trimming cost V 3 bases and J 0 bases, with 9 bases left between them. Germline CDR1 DFQATT, CDR2 SNEGSKA (reference sequence). The CDR3 has 13 amino acids. The chain's CDR3 is CSARSGLSYEQYF. The CDR3 DNA is TGCAGTGCTAGGTCAGGGCTCTCCTACGAGCAGTACTTC.

The chain has TRBV6-5 and TRBJ1-5; 9 bases match TRBD1. Trimming at V came to 5 bases and at J to 5 bases, leaving 7 bases not matched to a gene. Germline V gene lookup returns CDR1 MNHEY and CDR2 SVGAGI. This CDR3 is built from 15 residues. CDR3 nucleotide sequence: TGTGCCAGCAGTAAGGACAGGGGTTGGGATCAGCCCCAGCATTTT. Encoded protein: CASSKDRGWDQPQHF.

This chain connects TRBV20-1 to TRBJ2-3; 12 bases are shared with TRBD2. CDR1 is DFQATT, CDR2 SNEGSKA, per germline (reference sequence). This CDR3 region has 19 residues. V lost 1 base to trimming and J lost 0 bases; unmatched junction nucleotides: 11. The CDR3 nucleotides read TGCAGTGCTAGAGTATACTTCCTAGCGGGAGGGCCTAGCACAGATACGCAGTATTTT. As protein: CSARVYFLAGGPSTDTQYF.

This clonotype was counted a few times. The rearrangement joins TRBV25-1 to TRBJ1-1; no definite D call. CDR3 length equals 13 residues. With 1 base removed from V and 5 bases from J, the gap between germline ends came to 8 bases. Germline values: CDR1 MGHDK, CDR2 SYGVNS. The CDR3 is CASSESRRTEAFF. In DNA form, the CDR3 reads TGTGCCAGCAGTGAATCTAGGAGAACTGAAGCTTTCTTT.

The CDR3 DNA follows: TGTGCCAGCACGGACCGACGCAATGAGCAGTACTTC. Translation: CASTDRRNEQYF. The chain joins TRBV25-1 to TRBJ2-5; D not resolved. The germline V and J ends were trimmed by 7 bases and 11 bases, with 17 bases remaining between them. Germline V CDR1 and CDR2: MGHDK, SYGVNS. The CDR3 sequence is 12 residues long. The full variable domain, completed using reference TRBV25-1 and TRBJ2-5, is EADIYQTPRYLVIGTGKKITLECSQTMGHDKMYWYQQDPGMELHLIHYSYGVNSTEKGDLSSESTVSRIRTEHFPLTLESARPSHTSQYLCASTDRRNEQYFGPGTRLLVL.

This clonotype was counted only a few times. The J gene is TRBJ2-1, the V gene TRBV2; 10 nucleotides match TRBD2. With V trimmed by 5 bases and J by 9 bases, 10 bases remained unmatched. Germline loops: CDR1 SNHLY, CDR2 FYNNEI. The CDR3 spans 15 residues. The CDR3 nucleotides read TGTGCCAGCAGTATACTAGCGGGGTCGAGCGGTGAGCAGTTCTTC. Translating it yields CASSILAGSSGEQFF.

At least ten counts were recorded for this clonotype. The V call is TRBV7-8, the J call TRBJ1-1; D gene ambiguous. The CDR3 is made up of 15 amino acids. V was trimmed by 5 bases and J by 1 base, leaving 14 bases between them. CDR1 SGHVS and CDR2 FQNEAQ come from the germline V gene. The CDR3 region is CASSPLTPGNTEAFF. The DNA for the CDR3 is TGTGCCAGCAGCCCTCTTACCCCGGGGAACACTGAAGCTTTCTTT. The variable domain in full, completed from reference TRBV7-8 and TRBJ1-1, reads GAGVSQSPRYKVAKRGQDVALRCDPISGHVSLFWYQQALGQGPEFLTYFQNEAQLDKSGLPSDRFFAERPEGSVSTLKIQRTQQEDSAVYLCASSPLTPGNTEAFFGQGTRLTVV.

This clonotype appeared a few times. This CDR3 is CSVGGGRGNYGYTF. The CDR3 DNA sequence: TGCAGCGTTGGTGGGGGCAGGGGCAACTATGGCTACACCTTC. V is TRBV29-1 and J is TRBJ1-2; the D gene is possibly TRBD1 (6 bases). This CDR3 has 14 amino acids. Germline values: CDR1 SQVTM, CDR2 ANQGSEA. V dropped 4 bases and J dropped 2 bases, with 14 bases sitting between them.